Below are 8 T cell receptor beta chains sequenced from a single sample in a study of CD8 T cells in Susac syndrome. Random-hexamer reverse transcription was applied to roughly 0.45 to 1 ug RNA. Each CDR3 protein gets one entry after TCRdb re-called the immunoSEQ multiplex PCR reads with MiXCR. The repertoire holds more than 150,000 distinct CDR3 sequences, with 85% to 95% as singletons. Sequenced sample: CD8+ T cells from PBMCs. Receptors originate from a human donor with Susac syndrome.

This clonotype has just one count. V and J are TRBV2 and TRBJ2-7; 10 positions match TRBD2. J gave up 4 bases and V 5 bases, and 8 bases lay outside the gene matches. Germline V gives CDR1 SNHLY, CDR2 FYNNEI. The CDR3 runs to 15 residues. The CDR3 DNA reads TGTGCCAGCAGTACCTCACTAGCGGGATCGTACGAGCAGTACTTC. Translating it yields CASSTSLAGSYEQYF. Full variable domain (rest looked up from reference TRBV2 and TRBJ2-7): EPEVTQTPSHQVTQMGQEVILRCVPISNHLYFYWYRQILGQKVEFLVSFYNNEISEKSEIFDDQFSVERPDGSNFTLKIRSTKLEDSAMYFCASSTSLAGSYEQYFGPGTRLTVT.

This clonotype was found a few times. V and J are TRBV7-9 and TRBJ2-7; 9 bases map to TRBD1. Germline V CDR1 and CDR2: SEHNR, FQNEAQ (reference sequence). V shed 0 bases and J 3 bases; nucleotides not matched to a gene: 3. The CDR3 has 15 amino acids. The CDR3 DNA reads TGTGCCAGCAGCTTAGCCGGGACAGGGAGCTACGAGCAGTACTTC. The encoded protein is CASSLAGTGSYEQYF.

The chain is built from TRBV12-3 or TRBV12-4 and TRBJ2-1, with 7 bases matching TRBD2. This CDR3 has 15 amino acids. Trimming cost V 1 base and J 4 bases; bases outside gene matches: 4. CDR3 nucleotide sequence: TGTGCCAGCAGTTTAGGAGCGGGACTTTACAATGAGCAGTTCTTC. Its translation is CASSLGAGLYNEQFF.

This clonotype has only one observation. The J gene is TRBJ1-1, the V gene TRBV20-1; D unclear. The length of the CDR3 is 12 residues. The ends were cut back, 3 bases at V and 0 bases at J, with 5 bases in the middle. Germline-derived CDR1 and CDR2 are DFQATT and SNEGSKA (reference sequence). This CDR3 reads CSASWVNTEAFF. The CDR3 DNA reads TGCAGTGCTAGCTGGGTGAACACTGAAGCTTTCTTT.

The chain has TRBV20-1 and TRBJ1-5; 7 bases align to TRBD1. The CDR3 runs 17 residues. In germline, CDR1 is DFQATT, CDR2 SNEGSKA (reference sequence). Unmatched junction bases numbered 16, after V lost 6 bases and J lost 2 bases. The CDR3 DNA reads TGCAGTGCAGCAACCGGGACAGCGTTCTGGGGCAATCAGCCCCAGCATTTT. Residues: CSAATGTAFWGNQPQHF.

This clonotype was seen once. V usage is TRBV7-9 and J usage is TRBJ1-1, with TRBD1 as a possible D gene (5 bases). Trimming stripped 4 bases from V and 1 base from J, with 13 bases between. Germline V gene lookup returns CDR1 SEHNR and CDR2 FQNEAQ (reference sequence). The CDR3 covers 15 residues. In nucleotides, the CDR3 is TGTGCCAGCAGCTCATTCAAGGGACCGAACACTGAAGCTTTCTTT. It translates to CASSSFKGPNTEAFF.

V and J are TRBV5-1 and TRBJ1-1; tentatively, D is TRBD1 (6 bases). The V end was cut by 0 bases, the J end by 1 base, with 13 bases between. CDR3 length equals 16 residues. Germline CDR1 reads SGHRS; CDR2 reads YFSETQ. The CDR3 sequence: CASSLEVWTANTEAFF. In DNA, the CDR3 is TGCGCCAGCAGCTTGGAGGTTTGGACAGCGAACACTGAAGCTTTCTTT. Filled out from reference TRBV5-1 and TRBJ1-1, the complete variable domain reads KAGVTQTPRYLIKTRGQQVTLSCSPISGHRSVSWYQQTPGQGLQFLFEYFSETQRNKGNFPGRFSGRQFSNSRSEMNVSTLELGDSALYLCASSLEVWTANTEAFFGQGTRLTVV.

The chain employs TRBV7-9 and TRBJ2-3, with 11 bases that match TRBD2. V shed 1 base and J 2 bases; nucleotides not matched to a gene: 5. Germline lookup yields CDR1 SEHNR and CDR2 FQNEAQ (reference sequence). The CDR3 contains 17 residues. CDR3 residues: CASSLVLAGAYTDTQYF. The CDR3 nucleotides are TGTGCCAGCAGCTTAGTACTAGCGGGGGCGTACACAGATACGCAGTATTTT.